This T cell receptor (beta chain) was captured by sequencing in a study of type 1 and type 2 diabetes patients. Study findings and constraints: Some HECs seen only in T1D might also appear in more T2D or control samples. Unmatched age and gender across groups might bias interpretation. Highly-expanded CD4+ clones were few in type 2 diabetes, median one, 3.9% of reads.

On this clonotype: Its target is unknown.

Genomic DNA was the PCR template. The TCR beta CDR3 region was amplified using 30 forward and 13 reverse primers. MiXCR, run by TCRdb on the multiplex PCR reads, gives a single entry per CDR3 protein. The sample shows more than 250,000 distinct CDR3 sequences, approximately 45% of them seen only once. CDR3 size: 14 residues. Germline-derived CDR1 and CDR2 are SNHLY and FYNNEI. Trimming pared 6 bases from V and 6 bases from J, leaving 17 bases between. Other autoimmune diseases and infections within the past four weeks excluded donors. The source of this sequence is a young man with type 2 diabetes. This chain links TRBV2 with TRBJ1-1, with a weak D call TRBD1 (6 bases). Material for sequencing was peripheral blood mononuclear cells (PBMCs). CDR3 DNA sequence: TGTGCCAGCAGCTTACTCAGGGGTAACTCTGAAGCTTTCTTT. This codes for CASSLLRGNSEAFF.